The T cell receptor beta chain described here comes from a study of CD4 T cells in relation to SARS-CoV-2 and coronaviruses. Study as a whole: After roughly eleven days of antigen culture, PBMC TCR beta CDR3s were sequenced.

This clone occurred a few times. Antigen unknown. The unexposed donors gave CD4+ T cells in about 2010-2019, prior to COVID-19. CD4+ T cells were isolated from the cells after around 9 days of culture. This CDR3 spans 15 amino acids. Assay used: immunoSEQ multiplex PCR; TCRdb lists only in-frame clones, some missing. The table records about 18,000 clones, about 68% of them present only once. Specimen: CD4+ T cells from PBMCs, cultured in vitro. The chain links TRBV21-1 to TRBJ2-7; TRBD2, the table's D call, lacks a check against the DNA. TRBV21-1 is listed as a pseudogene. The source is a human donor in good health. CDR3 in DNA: TGTGCCAGCAGCTCTCCCGGCGGGCGACACTGCGAGCAGTACTTC. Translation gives CASSSPGGRHCEQYF.